This TCR beta chain originates from a study of response to subunit inactivated influenza vaccine (dated 2018 in TCRdb). Study-wide context: The study used deep quantitative T cell receptor repertoire profiling to track responses to a trivalent subunit inactivated influenza vaccine.

Receptor libraries were prepared by RT-PCR. TCRdb names Illumina HiSeq 2500 as the instrument used. TCRdb reanalyzed the raw reads on its own, using fastp at Q25 for trimming and MiXCR for clone calling, and kept in-frame beta chains. A single entry per CDR3 protein holds the most common genes and DNA from its merged rows. The table for this sample lists over 750,000 distinct CDR3 sequences; about 20% of them were counted only once. The top ten constitute roughly 10% of the sample. A few counts support this clonotype. Its specific antigen is unknown. Nothing much larger sits one base from this clone, and base qualities are not available. Study-wide findings and limitations: It was suggested by the authors that each seasonal influenza vaccination may recruit only a limited number of new T cells.

Relative to germline, V is 5 bases shorter and J is 5 bases shorter, with 25 bases between their ends. From its cysteine to its phenylalanine, the CDR3 spans 17 amino acids. The read is trimmed to its CDR3 DNA, 51 bases read in frame from base 1. The germline V gene gives CDR1 as SGHTA and CDR2 as FQGNSA. The sample consisted of PBMCs from blood, taken around 5 days after vaccination. The chain employs TRBV7-2 and TRBJ2-7, and the D gene may be TRBD1, 6 bases matching. The receptor comes from a man in his forties or fifties who received an inactivated influenza vaccine. Donor details come from another sample of the same person, matched by shared clones. The encoded CDR3 is CASSAVFGQIFSHEQYF. The nucleotide sequence is TGTGCCAGCAGCGCCGTATTTGGACAGATTTTTTCTCACGAGCAGTACTTC. With the portions outside the CDR3 filled from the reference TRBV7-2 and TRBJ2-7 genes, the complete variable region becomes GAGVSQSPSNKVTEKGKDVELRCDPISGHTALYWYRQSLGQGLEFLIYFQGNSAPDKSGLPSDRFSAERTGGSVSTLTIQRTQQEDSAVYLCASSAVFGQIFSHEQYFGPGTRLTVT.